This T cell receptor beta chain is from a study of T cells expressing NK-cell markers. About the study: With respect to HCMV, most of the eight sequenced donors were seropositive, and one was seronegative.

CDR3 length: 15 amino acids. The germline V gene has CDR1 MNHEY and CDR2 SMNVEV (reference sequence). TCRdb re-analyzed the 5' RACE reads; it lists each CDR3 protein once, without DNA. Recorded for this sample: hundreds of thousands of distinct CDR3 sequences. Sequencing was carried out using blood T cells: a sorted CD56 or NKG2C T cell subset, CD4+ or CD8+ T cells, or bulk PBMC T cells (not recorded which). This clonotype was sampled from a man younger than 35 in good health. The chain couples TRBV27 to TRBJ2-1. Here the CDR3 reads CASSSGWDSYNEQFF.